These 28 T cell receptor beta chains were sequenced from one sample in a study of radiotherapy plus CTLA-4 blockade in lung cancer (dated by TCRdb to 2016 to 2019). The library was made by the immunoSEQ multiplex PCR assay. TCRdb re-hosts the immuneACCESS table, in-frame sequences only. Its copies lack some clones; in the studies checked, an unresolved V gene accounts for under half of them, and the cause for the rest is not known. The sample has 25,000 to 35,000 clones on record, roughly four fifths of them singletons. The ten biggest clones cover roughly 24% of the sample. The sample consisted of peripheral blood, taken from a patient treated with radiotherapy plus ipilimumab. The receptors derive from a human donor with non-small cell lung cancer that progressed on radiotherapy plus ipilimumab.

V usage is TRBV15 and J usage is TRBJ1-6, with D tentatively TRBD1 (5 bases). The CDR3 length is 18 residues. V was clipped by 5 bases and J by 2 bases, with 19 bases between them. The germline V gene has CDR1 LNHNV and CDR2 YYDKDF (reference sequence). The CDR3 nucleotides read TGTGCCACCAGCGATGACAGCGCGATTCTGACCTATAATTCACCCCTCCACTTT. Its protein is CATSDDSAILTYNSPLHF. Using reference TRBV15 and TRBJ1-6 for the parts outside the CDR3, the full variable domain is DAMVIQNPRYQVTQFGKPVTLSCSQTLNHNVMYWYQQKSSQAPKLLFHYYDKDFNNEADTPDNFQSRRPNTSFCFLDIRSPGLGDTAMYLCATSDDSAILTYNSPLHFGNGTRLTVT.

J is TRBJ2-3 and V is TRBV5-8; 9 nucleotides agree with TRBD2. Germline trimming cut 4 bases from V and 4 bases from J; bases unmatched to any gene: 4. The CDR3 totals 14 residues. The V gene's germline CDR1 is SGHTS and CDR2 YDEGEE. As DNA, the CDR3 is TGTGCCAGCAGCGGGACTAGCAGCCCAGATACGCAGTATTTT. This codes for CASSGTSSPDTQYF. Variable domain in full (rest from reference TRBV5-8 and TRBJ2-3): EAGVTQSPTHLIKTRGQQATLRCSPISGHTSVYWYQQALGLGLQFLLWYDEGEERNRGNFPPRFSGRQFPNYSSELNVNALELEDSALYLCASSGTSSPDTQYFGPGTRLTVL.

This sequence joins TRBV2 and TRBJ2-7; 8 bases align to TRBD2. The length of the CDR3 is 15 residues. Germline CDR1 and CDR2: SNHLY and FYNNEI. V shed 6 bases, J shed 4 bases, and the junction held 11 bases outside the gene matches. The CDR3 region has the DNA TGTGCCAGCAGGGACTATAGCGGGGTTATGTACGAGCAGTACTTC. Translating it yields CASRDYSGVMYEQYF.

The rearrangement uses TRBV4-3 and TRBJ1-6; D not certain. The ends were cut back, 1 base at V and 6 bases at J, with 7 bases in the middle. Germline CDR1 LGHNA, CDR2 YSLEER. The CDR3 totals 14 residues. DNA for the CDR3: TGCGCCAGCAGCCAAGGAAACATTAATTCACCCCTCCACTTT. This sequence encodes CASSQGNINSPLHF.

V and J are TRBV7-9 and TRBJ2-5, with 8 nucleotides matching TRBD2. CDR1 is SEHNR, CDR2 FQNEAQ, per germline (reference sequence). The CDR3 has 15 amino acids. V lost 1 base to trimming and J lost 7 bases; unmatched junction nucleotides: 8. CDR3 amino acids: CASSLDRGGMGTQYF. CDR3 DNA sequence: TGTGCCAGCAGCTTAGATCGCGGGGGGATGGGGACCCAGTACTTC.

The chain recombines TRBV27 with TRBJ1-5, with D perhaps matching TRBD1 (5 bases). The length of the CDR3 is 14 residues. From germline, CDR1 is MNHEY and CDR2 SMNVEV (reference sequence). Trimming shortened V by 4 bases and J by 6 bases, and 13 bases separated the two germline ends. CDR3: CASSSVDTIQPQHF. Written as DNA, the CDR3 is TGTGCCAGCAGTTCCGTGGACACGATTCAGCCCCAGCATTTT.

CDR3: CASCQGVGDLETQYF. CDR3 coding DNA: TGCGCCAGCTGTCAGGGGGTCGGTGATTTAGAGACCCAGTACTTC. The chain has TRBV5-1 and TRBJ2-5; 7 bases agree with TRBD1. This CDR3 spans 15 amino acids. The V gene end was trimmed by 7 bases and the J gene end by 4 bases; junction bases not matched to a gene: 13. CDR1 is SGHRS, CDR2 YFSETQ, per germline.

J is TRBJ1-3 and V is TRBV9; TRBD1 matches at 9 bases. This CDR3 region has 16 residues. Unmatched junction bases numbered 7, after V lost 4 bases and J lost 2 bases. Germline V CDR1 and CDR2: SGDLS, YYNGEE. The CDR3 loop reads CASSLAGQGPGNTIYF. CDR3 sequence (DNA): TGTGCCAGCAGCCTAGCCGGACAGGGGCCTGGAAACACCATATATTTT.

The gene calls are TRBV29-1 and TRBJ1-2; no firm D call. Germline V lookup: CDR1 SQVTM, CDR2 ANQGSEA. CDR3 size: 13 residues. With 4 bases removed from V and 7 bases from J, the gap between germline ends came to 16 bases. The CDR3 loop is CSVVHGSEGGYTF. Here the CDR3 DNA reads TGCAGCGTTGTCCACGGGTCGGAGGGTGGCTACACCTTC.

The chain is built from TRBV9 and TRBJ1-2; 8 nucleotides match TRBD1. This CDR3 spans 21 amino acids. Germline trimming cut 0 bases from V and 4 bases from J; bases unmatched to any gene: 23. CDR1 SGDLS and CDR2 YYNGEE come from the germline V gene. The CDR3 region is CASSVEGPGQGGETLSYGYTF. CDR3 coding DNA: TGTGCCAGCAGCGTAGAGGGCCCTGGACAGGGCGGGGAAACCCTTAGCTATGGCTACACCTTC.

In the case of this clone: This same CDR3 is encoded by further DNA sequences in the sample. This chain uses TRBV18 with TRBJ1-1; the match to TRBD1 covers 9 bases. The trim removed 5 bases at V and 5 bases at J, leaving 18 bases unmatched. The CDR3 totals 18 residues. CDR1 KGHSH and CDR2 LQKENI come from the germline V gene. Written as DNA, the CDR3 is TGTGCCAGCTCAGCTATGGGTGGGCCCGGGACAGGGAGAACTGAAGCTTTCTTT. Translation: CASSAMGGPGTGRTEAFF.

This chain links TRBV18 with TRBJ2-2; D is unresolved. Germline CDR1 and CDR2: KGHSH and LQKENI. Trimming stripped 2 bases from V and 3 bases from J, with 7 bases between. This CDR3 has 14 amino acids. CDR3: CASSPGQHTGELFF. Written as DNA, the CDR3 is TGTGCCAGCTCACCAGGGCAGCACACCGGGGAGCTGTTTTTT.

The chain is built from TRBV18 and TRBJ2-4, with 13 bases matching TRBD2. V lost 3 bases and J lost 3; bases outside the gene matches: 2. Germline assignment: CDR1 KGHSH and CDR2 LQKENI. The CDR3 sequence is 16 residues long. CDR3 amino acids: CASSPTSGGYKNIQYF. CDR3 coding DNA: TGTGCCAGCTCACCGACTAGCGGGGGGTACAAAAACATTCAGTACTTC.

The chain is built from TRBV6-5 and TRBJ1-1, with TRBD1 matching over 8 bases. The CDR3 is 13 amino acids. Germline V gene lookup returns CDR1 MNHEY and CDR2 SVGAGI. Germline trimming cut 2 bases from V and 10 bases from J; bases unmatched to any gene: 6. The CDR3 coding sequence is TGTGCCAGCAGTTACGTACAGACAGGGGCAGCTTTCTTT. It yields the protein CASSYVQTGAAFF.

The CDR3 region is CASSMTGARSGANVLTF. The CDR3 nucleotides are TGTGCCAGTAGTATGACAGGGGCCCGCTCTGGGGCCAACGTCCTGACTTTC. V and J are TRBV19 and TRBJ2-6; TRBD1 aligns across 8 bases. The length of the CDR3 is 17 residues. Trimming at V came to 3 bases and at J to 0 bases, leaving 4 bases not matched to a gene. Germline V CDR1 and CDR2: LNHDA, SQIVND (reference sequence).

The chain combines TRBV28 with TRBJ1-2; TRBD1 agrees at 7 bases. Germline V gene sequence: CDR1 MDHEN, CDR2 SYDVKM. The trim removed 5 bases at V and 2 bases at J, leaving 8 bases unmatched. This CDR3 has 15 amino acids. The chain's CDR3 is CASSPWDSPNYGYTF. CDR3 in DNA: TGTGCCAGCAGTCCATGGGACAGTCCCAACTATGGCTACACCTTC.

This clone is a singleton in its sample. This chain joins TRBV5-4 and TRBJ1-2; a possible D gene is TRBD1 (5 bases). The germline gives CDR1 SGHNT, CDR2 YYREEE (reference sequence). V was clipped by 5 bases and J by 2 bases, with 10 bases between them. CDR3 size: 13 residues. CDR3 sequence reads: CASRAGQNYGYTF. CDR3 DNA: TGTGCCAGCAGGGCAGGGCAAAACTATGGCTACACCTTC.

The rearrangement links TRBV27 to TRBJ1-5; a possible D gene is TRBD1 (6 bases). Germline CDR1 is MNHEY and CDR2 is SMNVEV (reference sequence). The CDR3 spans 15 residues. Trimming took 6 bases from V and 1 from J, leaving 13 bases between them. CDR3 protein: CASREGVVSNQPQHF. The CDR3 nucleotides read TGTGCCAGCAGAGAGGGGGTGGTGAGCAATCAGCCCCAGCATTTT.

The V and J genes are TRBV5-1 and TRBJ1-1; no clear D. Deletions cut 4 bases from V and 0 bases from J, with 7 bases between. Germline CDR1 SGHRS, CDR2 YFSETQ. The CDR3 spans 13 residues. The CDR3 protein is CASSGQLNTEAFF. In DNA form, the CDR3 reads TGCGCCAGCAGCGGGCAGCTGAACACTGAAGCTTTCTTT.

This clone has just a few counts. J is TRBJ1-5 and V is TRBV19; D perhaps matches TRBD1 (5 bases). CDR1 LNHDA and CDR2 SQIVND come from the germline V gene (reference sequence). The CDR3 is 12 amino acids. Trimming shortened V by 6 bases and J by 4 bases, and 7 bases separated the two germline ends. CDR3 DNA: TGTGCCAGTAGGGCAGGGAATCAGCCCCAGCATTTT. It codes for CASRAGNQPQHF.

The chain couples TRBV19 to TRBJ2-2, with 9 bases that match TRBD2. The junction had 3 bases not matched to a gene; V was cut back by 0 bases and J by 1 base. The germline CDR1 and CDR2 sequences are LNHDA and SQIVND (reference sequence). This CDR3 is 17 amino acids long. CDR3 DNA: TGTGCCAGTAGTATAGAGGAAGCGGGGGGGAACACCGGGGAGCTGTTTTTT. Protein sequence: CASSIEEAGGNTGELFF. Full variable domain (missing parts from reference TRBV19 and TRBJ2-2): DGGITQSPKYLFRKEGQNVTLSCEQNLNHDAMYWYRQDPGQGLRLIYYSQIVNDFQKGDIAEGYSVSREKKESFPLTVTSAQKNPTAFYLCASSIEEAGGNTGELFFGEGSRLTVL.

The chain employs TRBV4-2 and TRBJ1-2, with 8 bases identical to TRBD1. Germline trimming cut 0 bases from V and 4 bases from J; bases unmatched to any gene: 4. This CDR3 comprises 15 residues. Germline assignment: CDR1 LGHNA and CDR2 YNFKEQ. CDR3: CASSQDRTGIYGYTF. The CDR3 DNA is TGTGCCAGCAGCCAAGATCGGACAGGGATCTATGGCTACACCTTC.

This chain uses TRBV18 with TRBJ1-4, with unresolved D. Trimming removed 6 bases at V and 8 bases at J, with 16 bases between. The length of the CDR3 is 14 residues. In germline, CDR1 is KGHSH, CDR2 LQKENI. This chain's CDR3 is CASSRDLAGEKLFF. The CDR3 coding sequence is TGTGCCAGCTCTCGCGACCTCGCGGGGGAAAAACTGTTTTTT.

This rearrangement joins TRBV7-9 to TRBJ1-3; no clear D. Germline-derived CDR1 and CDR2 are SEHNR and FQNEAQ (reference sequence). V was clipped by 9 bases and J by 0 bases, with 18 bases between them. This CDR3 contains 16 residues. The CDR3 sequence is CASRTLTDSSGNTIYF. Written as DNA, the CDR3 is TGTGCCAGTCGAACACTCACGGACTCCTCTGGAAACACCATATATTTT.

This clone was observed a few times. The V and J genes are TRBV5-4 and TRBJ2-2, with D unclear. CDR1 and CDR2 from the germline V gene are SGHNT and YYREEE (reference sequence). The CDR3 spans 15 residues. V shed 4 bases and J shed 4 bases, with 14 bases lying between them. CDR3 residues: CASSLLAESTGELFF. CDR3 DNA: TGTGCCAGCAGCCTACTCGCGGAGTCCACCGGGGAGCTGTTTTTT.

This clone was counted once. The chain joins TRBV5-4 to TRBJ1-5; a weak D match, TRBD1 (6 bases). The CDR3 consists of 14 residues. Between the trimmed V and J ends, which lost 4 bases and 4 bases, there was a span of 12 bases. Germline V lookup: CDR1 SGHNT, CDR2 YYREEE (reference sequence). The CDR3 DNA sequence: TGTGCCAGCAGCCCCCAACAGGGTAATCAGCCCCAGCATTTT. It encodes CASSPQQGNQPQHF.

The V and J genes are TRBV6-1 and TRBJ1-2; 10 bases are shared with TRBD1. Germline CDR1 MNHNS, CDR2 SASEGT. The CDR3 consists of 15 residues. V dropped 3 bases and J dropped 3; count of bases not matched to a gene: 4. The CDR3 loop reads CASSETGQGHYGYTF. Written as DNA, the CDR3 is TGTGCCAGCAGTGAGACGGGACAGGGGCACTATGGCTACACCTTC.

The chain combines TRBV7-9 with TRBJ1-1; TRBD1 is a possible D gene (5 bases). The CDR3 spans 15 residues. V shed 2 bases and J shed 1 base, with 11 bases lying between them. CDR1 is SEHNR, CDR2 FQNEAQ, per germline (reference sequence). The CDR3 DNA is TGTGCCAGCAGCTTACTCGGGACTGCGAACACTGAAGCTTTCTTT. Translating gives CASSLLGTANTEAFF.